This record concerns one TCR beta chain sequence. Participants reported their clinical history, and cohort assignment relied on those reports. This sample is drawn from a study of blood T cell repertoires in COVID-19. At the level of the study: Material from acute and convalescent COVID-19 was sourced from the United States, Italy and Spain. PBMCs, B-cell-depleted T cells, or T cells were the source of the cDNA or gDNA that made up the material.

In the source study's methods: Quantification of nucleated cells was approximated via reference gene primer amplification. Repertoires were generated with immunoSEQ multiplex PCR, while TCRdb's copy carries only in-frame clones and drops some. The V and J calls and the clone size are those of that table, but D and trimming were determined from the DNA. The table includes 260,000 or so clones, approximately 88% detected once. This TCR was sampled from a young woman with acute COVID-19. Sequencing was performed on PBMCs or T cells enriched from blood (not recorded which).

Here the CDR3 DNA reads TGTGCCAGTAGTATTAGGGGTACTGAGACCCAGTACTTC. This encodes CASSIRGTETQYF. V is TRBV19 and J is TRBJ2-5; D might be TRBD1 (5 bases). Trimming removed 3 bases at V and 5 bases at J, with 10 bases between. The CDR3 is 13 residues long. CDR1 is LNHDA, CDR2 SQIVND, per germline (reference sequence).